This record concerns one T cell receptor beta chain sequence. These data come from a study of blood T cell repertoires in COVID-19. For the study at large: From T cells, B-cell-depleted T cells, or PBMCs came the material, which was cDNA or gDNA.

Sequencing used immunoSEQ multiplex PCR; TCRdb keeps in-frame clones, though not all of them. This sample has more than 250,000 clones, with more than 70% found just once. The cohort comprised adults aged about 18 to 90 years residing in some 24 US areas. Each recovered donor of Cohort 3 presented with two negative PCRs, clearance, or symptom resolution. The CDR3 sequence is 13 residues long. Germline CDR1 SQVTM, CDR2 ANQGSEA. V and J are TRBV29-1 and TRBJ1-1; TRBD1 matches 8 bases. This sequence originates from a woman in her twenties or thirties who had recovered from COVID-19. Material: PBMCs or T cells enriched from blood (not recorded which). The CDR3 DNA follows: TGCACAACGGGGGACAGGTCCCCCACTGAAGCTTTCTTT. This gives the protein CTTGDRSPTEAFF. Combining the CDR3 with reference TRBV29-1 and TRBJ1-1 gives the whole variable domain SAVISQKPSRDICQRGTSLTIQCQVDSQVTMMFWYRQQPGQSLTLIATANQGSEATYESGFVIDKFPISRPNLTFSTLTVSNMSPEDSSIYLCTTGDRSPTEAFFGQGTRLTVV.